This T cell receptor (beta chain) was recorded in a study of cytomegalovirus exposure and HLA in healthy donors. Healthy bone marrow donors made up the donor group. This CDR3 region has 17 residues. The germline V gene encodes CDR1 SGDLS and CDR2 YYNGEE. V dropped 0 bases and J dropped 3; count of bases not matched to a gene: 7. This PCR relied on a set of 60 Vbeta primers and 13 Jbeta primers. Data came from immunoSEQ multiplex PCR; TCRdb stores just in-frame clones and leaves some out. In the table there are approximately 190,000 clones, 87% of which are singletons. About this clone: What it recognizes is unknown.

Study observations and caveats: As a later analysis revealed, the rate of TCR association differed by HLA locus, with DRB1 most and HLA-C fewest.

The sequence came from a young man in good health and CMV-seronegative. The chain uses TRBV9 and TRBJ2-3; 10 bases match TRBD2. Specimen: PBMCs. The CDR3 loop reads CASSVDRSGGSTDTQYF. The CDR3 DNA sequence: TGTGCCAGCAGCGTAGATCGTAGCGGGGGGAGTACAGATACGCAGTATTTT.